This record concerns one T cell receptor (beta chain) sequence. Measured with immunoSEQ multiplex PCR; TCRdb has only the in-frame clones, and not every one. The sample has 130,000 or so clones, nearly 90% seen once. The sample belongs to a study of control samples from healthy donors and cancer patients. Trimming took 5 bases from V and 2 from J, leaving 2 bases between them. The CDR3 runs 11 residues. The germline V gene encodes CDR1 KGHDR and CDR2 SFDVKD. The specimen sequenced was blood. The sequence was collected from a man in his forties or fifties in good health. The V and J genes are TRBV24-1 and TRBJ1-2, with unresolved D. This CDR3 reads CATSGNYGYTF. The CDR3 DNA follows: TGTGCCACCAGTGGAAACTATGGCTACACCTTC.